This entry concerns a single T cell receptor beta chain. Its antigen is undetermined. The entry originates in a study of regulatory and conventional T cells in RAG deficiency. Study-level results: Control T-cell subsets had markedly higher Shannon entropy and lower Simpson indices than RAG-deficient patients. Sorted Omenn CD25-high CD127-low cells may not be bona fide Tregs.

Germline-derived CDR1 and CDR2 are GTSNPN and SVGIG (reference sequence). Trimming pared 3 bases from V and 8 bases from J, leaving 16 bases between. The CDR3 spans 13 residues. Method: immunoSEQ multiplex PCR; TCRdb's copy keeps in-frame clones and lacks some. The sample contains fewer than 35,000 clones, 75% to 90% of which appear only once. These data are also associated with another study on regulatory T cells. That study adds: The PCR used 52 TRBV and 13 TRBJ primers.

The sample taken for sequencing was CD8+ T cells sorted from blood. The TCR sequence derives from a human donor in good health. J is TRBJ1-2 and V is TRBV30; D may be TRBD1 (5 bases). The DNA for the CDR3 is TGTGCCTGGAGCCCGGTGAGGGGCGGCGGCTACACCTTC. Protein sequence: CAWSPVRGGGYTF.